This T cell receptor beta chain was identified in a study of patients and donors after allogeneic stem cell transplantation (dated by TCRdb to between 2020 and 2021). This clonotype was seen just once. Its specific antigen is unknown. Base qualities are not recorded, but no much larger clone differs from it by a single base. Single-read evidence is weak. Library construction relied on RT-PCR. The run used a NextSeq 550. Using fastp at Q25 and MiXCR, TCRdb reprocessed the public reads and kept productive beta chains. Under each unique CDR3 protein, matching rows form one entry showing the most common genes and DNA. This sample comprises 200,000 to 250,000 distinct CDR3 sequences, around two fifths of them detected only once. Around a tenth of the sample is taken by the ten largest. The sample comprised blood, either unsorted or a sorted T cell fraction (not recorded which). This TCR was sampled from a human donor who was either an allogeneic HSCT recipient or a stem cell or donor lymphocyte infusion donor (not recorded which). It is not recorded whose cells these are; they may come from a transplant donor.

The nucleotide sequence is given as TGTGCCAGCAGCTCCTCCGGGACAGGGAGCCCAGATACGCAGTATTTT. It specifies CASSSSGTGSPDTQYF. The sequence joins TRBV14 to TRBJ2-3; the central 9 bases match TRBD1. The CDR3, cysteine through phenylalanine, is 16 amino acids long. Here the CDR3 DNA is all that survives: 48 bases in frame from base 1. V lost 5 bases and J lost 4 bases, and the count of bases not matched to a germline gene is 10. The germline V gene yields SGHDN for CDR1 and FVKESK for CDR2.